The source of this T cell receptor (beta chain) is a study of T cell changes during pregnancy in multiple sclerosis. Data came from immunoSEQ multiplex PCR; TCRdb stores just in-frame clones and leaves some out. The sample carries approximately 88,000 clones, around 92% recorded once. CDR3 length equals 12 residues. After removal of 6 bases from V and 10 bases from J, the junction contained 6 bases not matched to a gene. Germline loops: CDR1 SNHLY, CDR2 FYNNEI. This receptor was obtained from a female donor with multiple sclerosis, enrolled in a pregnancy study. The sample was peripheral blood, taken in the first trimester of pregnancy. V and J are TRBV2 and TRBJ2-1; 7 bases are a match to TRBD2. CDR3 residues: CASRGGTVEQFF. The CDR3 bases are TGTGCCAGCAGGGGGGGGACGGTGGAGCAGTTCTTC.